This TCR beta chain was observed in a study of cytomegalovirus exposure and HLA in healthy donors (dated by TCRdb to 2017 to 2019). About the full investigation: According to an earlier analysis of several hundred of the donors, 150 million to 200 million T cells yielded 117 million unique TCR beta sequences and about 280 Gb of sequence data. HLA typing covered class I and class II loci at four-digit resolution. The study used immunosequencing to profile the T cell repertoires of several hundred subjects and linked those repertoires to cytomegalovirus serostatus. Besides the first cohort of 500 to 700 subjects, a separate validation cohort made up of some 110 different subjects was used. Every repertoire in the discovery cohort had been generated on one and the same sequencing platform. Donor age, sex, ethnicity and CMV serostatus were collected together with the repertoire data. Among the approximately 400 genotyped donors, around 81% belonged to the genetic ancestry cluster associated with self-reported Caucasian donors. An earlier analysis of 587 of the donors used high-throughput TCR beta sequencing to judge whether each TCR beta V gene segment behaved as functional or pseudogenic. Because of strong linkage in the cohort, a few DR-DQ haplotypes were treated as single units for association and clustering. Typing coverage differed by locus: A, B, C, DRB1 and DQB1 were typed in roughly 620-640 donors, DQA1 in 522, DPA1 in over 600, and DPB1 in 472. An early release covering approximately 600 HLA-typed donors comprised roughly 300 gigabases of sequencing data and approximately 80 million unique TCR sequences. On average, about 240,000 unique TCR beta nucleotide sequences were sequenced per donor among some 430 genotyped donors of the cohort, with around 19% of those sequences being non-productive. A later genetic analysis took genome-wide SNP genotypes for about 55% of the 666 donors and used that subset as a discovery cohort. The study was designed to test whether signatures of past pathogen exposure could be identified by cataloging public T cell receptors. Rather than drawing on any new phenotypic data, the later analysis identified candidate immune exposures from TCR beta sequences and the way those sequences occurred across donors. High-throughput TCR immunosequencing, statistical association of individual TCRs with disease status, and machine learning were combined to predict cytomegalovirus infection status. To study patterns of TCR occurrence, a later analysis re-analyzed previously published TCR beta repertoires from around 700 donors and added high-resolution HLA genotyping.

Turning to this clone: The antigen it binds to is not known. No much larger clonotype is one base removed from it; base qualities were not supplied.

Receptor libraries were prepared by the immunoSEQ multiplex PCR assay. The multiplex PCR relied on a mix of 60 forward primers for TCR Vbeta segments and 13 reverse primers for TCR Jbeta segments. Amplification of the CDR3 region of rearranged TCR beta genes was performed with a multiplex PCR assay on genomic DNA. The Illumina HiSeq System was used to sequence the amplified TCR beta libraries as 87-base-pair reads. In the authors' own workflow: A later analysis tallied around 82 million unique TCR beta chains across the 700 or so repertoires, and about 10 million of those chains were shared by two or more donors. Raw reads were error-corrected and collapsed into unique sequences by a nearest-neighbor algorithm in which closely related sequences were merged to remove PCR and sequencing errors. To assign V, D and J gene segments, CDR3 sequences were aligned to IMGT reference sequences. For a sequence to be retained, a match of at least six nucleotides was required to both a V gene segment and a J gene segment. Rearrangements were classified as productive when the CDR3 lacked stop codons and remained in frame with V and J, and all other rearrangements were classified as non-productive. CDR3 was defined according to IMGT convention as the region running from the second conserved V-encoded cysteine to the conserved J-encoded phenylalanine. The earlier analysis of about 590 of the donors excluded sequences that lacked an unambiguous match to a single V gene segment. An earlier analysis of 587 of the donors classified V segments as functional when productive rearrangements were above 56.7% and as segregating when the standard deviation between donors was above 5%. A statistical classification framework was built for diagnosing cytomegalovirus status from the catalog of TCR beta chain sequences. In a later analysis, V and J genes were assigned by comparing TCR nucleotide sequences against IMGT/GENE-DB human TR gene sequences. The TCRdist pipeline was used in a later analysis to assign CDR3 sequences and most-parsimonious VDJ recombination scenarios. In a later analysis, each TCR beta chain was defined by its CDR3 amino acid sequence together with its V-gene family, and reads lacking a unique V-gene family were excluded. A later analysis removed 592 highly shared, low-generation-probability nucleotide sequences to deal with suspected cross-contamination and a sequencing artifact. In a later analysis, a clonal expansion index was calculated for each public chain from normalized within-repertoire ranks of inferred template counts. In a later analysis, generation probabilities were computed with a VDJ recombination model fitted to out-of-frame rearrangements, and the resulting probabilities were checked against IGoR. In a later analysis, TCR-TCR, TCR-HLA and TCR-CMV co-occurrence was scored with hypergeometric tests, and a repertoire-size bias correction was applied to TCR pairs. False discovery rates were estimated in a later analysis by permuting HLA or CMV assignments 20 times. In a later analysis, co-occurring TCRs were grouped using DBSCAN, and TCRdist sequence similarity was added for clustering within HLA-allele-positive subsets. For co-occurrence clustering, repertoires with fewer than 30,000 or more than 120,000 public chains were excluded, along with roughly 5 repertoires with anomalous nucleotide sharing. What TCRdb holds here is the immuneACCESS table cut down to in-frame rearrangements. Part of the clones is not present; checked against another copy, under half of the missing clones reflect an unresolved V gene, and the others are unexplained. V and J calls plus clone size are reproduced from that table; the DNA served to infer D and trimming. The sample table holds 150,000 to 200,000 clones, of which about 80% were seen once. The ten largest clones take up 2.2% of the sample.

The CDR3, from cysteine to phenylalanine, totals 14 residues. Only the CDR3 region is kept as DNA, spanning 42 bases read in frame from base 1. According to the germline V gene (reference sequence), CDR1 reads LNHDA and CDR2 reads SQIVND. Deletion took 7 bases off V and 4 bases off J, with a span of 16 bases between the germline ends. The study at large found these results: A further reported finding was that TCR beta sequences accurately predicted the HLA-A and HLA-B alleles for most subjects in the first cohort. An earlier analysis of 450 to 750 of the donors showed that most TCR beta V segments appeared in productive rearrangements either about 90% or about 30% of the time, which broadly matched IMGT annotations. Roughly 15 rarely observed V segments, including chromosome 9 orphons, were excluded from the earlier analysis of some 590 of the donors because counts were too low. A cluster of highly shared sequence variants was judged likely to be a technical artifact of the sequencing pipeline. The only immune exposure information available for the cohort was CMV serostatus. In the study, some 160 TCR beta chains were listed as associated with cytomegalovirus. The presence/absence analyses assumed that sequencing depth was roughly uniform across donors, and that assumption may not be true. In both the original and validation cohorts, the classifier was reported to diagnose cytomegalovirus status with high specificity and sensitivity. When HLA alleles, especially DR and DQ, strongly co-occurred, attributing TCR associations to individual alleles was difficult. Most TCR sequences were observed very rarely across donors, whereas some public TCRs were present in many individuals. Linkage disequilibrium might explain the correlated functional status among segregating V segments, but an unknown experimental factor could not be excluded. In a later analysis, TCR association rates were found to vary across HLA loci, with the most associated TCRs seen for DRB1 alleles and the fewest for HLA-C alleles. The cohort was sequenced for TCR beta chains only, and without alpha or paired-chain data the features that could be detected were limited. The 87-base-pair reads could not distinguish some IMGT-functional V segments, including TRBV6-2 and TRBV6-3, so those segments were excluded. A few of the identified cytomegalovirus-associated TCR beta chains were confirmed in vitro to be specific for cytomegalovirus antigens. In a later analysis, several top co-occurrence clusters were reported to appear linked to parvovirus B19, influenza, CMV and Epstein-Barr virus. In a later analysis, HLA-associated TCR beta chains showed more clonal expansion and lower generation probabilities than non-associated chains that were equally common. Compared with the 666-donor mean, donors in an Asian-associated ancestry cluster had fewer N-insertions in productive TCRs, according to a later genetic analysis. A later genetic analysis associated a missense DCLRE1C variant with V-gene and J-gene trimming of TCR beta chains, and an independent cohort replicated the association. According to the authors, the approach could potentially be generalized to other disease states and immunological phenotypes. HLA typing was unavailable for some donors at each locus, so association tests used only the typed subset. According to a later analysis, most CMV-associated TCR beta chains appeared to be HLA-restricted, and the HLA associations seemed to be driven largely by CMV exposure. At a false discovery rate of 0.05, a later analysis linked fewer than 20,000 TCR beta sequences to specific HLA alleles.

In total, over 600 healthy bone marrow donors made up the cohort. At the time of sampling, all cohort members were nominally healthy, though unrecorded immune exposures were likely present. The donor was CMV seronegative and was included in the group of about 350 seronegative cohort members. Every donor gave a peripheral blood sample, and the peripheral blood mononuclear cells from that sample were used for TCR beta sequencing. The Qiagen DNeasy Blood Extraction Kit was used to extract genomic DNA from the blood cell samples. The chain joins TRBV19 to TRBJ1-2; a tentative D call is TRBD1 (6 bases match). The TCR originated in a woman younger than 45 in good health and CMV-seronegative. Material: PBMCs. The CDR3 region has the sequence CASTPIRDTYGYTF. The DNA is TGTGCCAGTACCCCAATACGGGACACCTATGGCTACACCTTC. Beyond the CDR3, the reference TRBV19 and TRBJ1-2 genes provide the residues; the full variable domain reads: DGGITQSPKYLFRKEGQNVTLSCEQNLNHDAMYWYRQDPGQGLRLIYYSQIVNDFQKGDIAEGYSVSREKKESFPLTVTSAQKNPTAFYLCASTPIRDTYGYTFGSGTRLTVV.